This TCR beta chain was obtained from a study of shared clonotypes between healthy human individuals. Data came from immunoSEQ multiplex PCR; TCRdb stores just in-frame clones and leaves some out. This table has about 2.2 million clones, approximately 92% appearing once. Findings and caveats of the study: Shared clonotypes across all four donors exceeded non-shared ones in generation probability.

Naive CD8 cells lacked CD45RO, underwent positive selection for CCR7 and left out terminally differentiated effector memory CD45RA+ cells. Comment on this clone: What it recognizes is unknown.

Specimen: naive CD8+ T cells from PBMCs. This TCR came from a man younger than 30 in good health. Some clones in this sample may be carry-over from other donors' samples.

CDR3: CASSENTGTVYSYEQYF. As DNA, the CDR3 is TGTGCCAGCAGTGAAAATACCGGGACAGTTTACTCCTACGAGCAGTACTTC. This sequence joins TRBV6-1 and TRBJ2-7; TRBD1 matches 7 bases. Trimming took 2 bases from V and 0 from J; bases not matched to a gene: 10. The CDR3 has 17 residues. The germline CDR1 and CDR2 sequences are MNHNS and SASEGT.